The 12 T cell receptor beta chains below were found in one sample sequenced in a study of early T cells in non-severe SARS-CoV-2 infection. TCRdb reanalysed the 5' RACE reads using MiXCR and keeps one entry per CDR3 protein. This table holds roughly 56,000 distinct CDR3 sequences, about 12% found once. Sample: whole blood. These receptors came from an adult who was a healthcare worker with PCR-confirmed SARS-CoV-2 infection or an uninfected control (not recorded which).

Many counts were recorded for this clonotype. The DNA of the CDR3 is TGCGCCAGCAGCCAAGCTCGGACAGGGGACCGCGAGCAGTACTTC. Translating gives CASSQARTGDREQYF. This chain uses TRBV4-1 with TRBJ2-7; 9 nucleotides agree with TRBD1. V dropped 1 base and J dropped 6; count of bases not matched to a gene: 7. CDR3 length: 15 residues. Germline V gives CDR1 MGHRA, CDR2 YSYEKL.

This clonotype appeared a few times. The V gene is TRBV29-1, the J gene TRBJ1-3; TRBD1 might be the D (5 bases). The CDR3 has 14 amino acids. V gave up 2 bases and J gave up 4 bases, with 12 bases separating them. The V gene's germline CDR1 is SQVTM and CDR2 ANQGSEA. CDR3 amino acids: CSVESRETGNTIYF. The CDR3 nucleotides are TGCAGCGTTGAAAGCAGGGAGACAGGAAACACCATATATTTT.

V and J are TRBV29-1 and TRBJ2-3, with a tentative D call TRBD1 (5 bases). Germline CDR1 and CDR2: SQVTM and ANQGSEA. The CDR3 is 13 amino acids. The V end was cut by 3 bases, the J end by 6 bases, with 13 bases between. The CDR3: CSVEDTMGDTQYF. CDR3 nucleotides: TGCAGCGTTGAGGACACCATGGGGGATACGCAGTATTTT.

V is TRBV7-2 and J is TRBJ2-3; no clear D gene. The CDR3 is 15 amino acids. Trimming removed 1 base from V and 0 bases from J, with 8 bases in between. The germline V gene has CDR1 SGHTA and CDR2 FQGNSA. The CDR3 is CASSLEGGSTDTQYF. As DNA, the CDR3 is TGTGCCAGCAGCTTAGAGGGCGGTAGCACAGATACGCAGTATTTT.

This clonotype occurred a few times. V usage is TRBV19 and J usage is TRBJ2-7; D is possibly TRBD1 (6 bases). Germline V gene lookup returns CDR1 LNHDA and CDR2 SQIVND (reference sequence). V was pared by 4 bases and J by 4 bases, with 14 bases between. The CDR3 covers 14 residues. The CDR3 spells CASSRSRDIYEQYF. The CDR3 DNA is TGTGCCAGTAGTAGAAGCCGGGACATTTACGAGCAGTACTTC.

This clonotype appeared many times. The rearrangement uses TRBV4-3 and TRBJ1-5; tentative D call: TRBD1 (6 bases). Germline values: CDR1 LGHNA, CDR2 YSLEER. CDR3 length equals 15 residues. V was pared by 1 base and J by 3 bases, with 10 bases between. For the CDR3, the DNA is TGCGCCAGCAGCCAAGGAGCAGGGGACAATCAGCCCCAGCATTTT. Protein sequence: CASSQGAGDNQPQHF.

At least ten counts were recorded for this clonotype. The CDR3 DNA follows: TGTGCCAGCAGCCAAGTTGGGCTAGCCTCCGCATACGAGCAGTACTTC. It codes for CASSQVGLASAYEQYF. The chain is built from TRBV4-2 and TRBJ2-7, with a tentative D call TRBD2 (5 bases). The V gene lost 1 base and the J gene lost 4 bases, with 17 bases spanning the gap. CDR1 and CDR2 from the germline V gene are LGHNA and YNFKEQ. The length of the CDR3 is 16 residues.

This clonotype was recorded at least ten times. The chain is built from TRBV2 and TRBJ1-2; D call uncertain. Germline V gene data show CDR1 as SNHLY and CDR2 as FYNNEI. The V end was cut by 0 bases, the J end by 4 bases, with 12 bases between. The CDR3 is 15 amino acids. The CDR3 DNA reads TGTGCCAGCAGTGAAGCGGGTTCGATAGCCTATGGCTACACCTTC. Amino acid sequence: CASSEAGSIAYGYTF.

For the CDR3, the DNA is TGTGCCAGCAGCCACCTGAACGAGCAGTACTTC. Translating it yields CASSHLNEQYF. The chain joins TRBV6-2 or TRBV6-3 to TRBJ2-7; no definite D call. Germline V gene lookup returns CDR1 MNHEY and CDR2 SVGEGT. This CDR3 has 11 amino acids. V lost 6 bases to trimming and J lost 5 bases, with 8 bases between them.

This clonotype came up many times. The chain uses TRBV3-1 and TRBJ1-4, with D unclear. CDR1 and CDR2 (germline): LGHDT, YNNKEL (reference sequence). This CDR3 region has 17 residues. V was trimmed by 0 bases and J by 8 bases, leaving 19 bases between them. CDR3 sequence reads: CASSQDLGSPSGEKLFF. CDR3 sequence (DNA): TGTGCCAGCAGCCAAGATCTAGGCAGCCCCTCGGGGGAAAAACTGTTTTTT.

This clonotype occurred a few times. The chain recombines TRBV7-2 with TRBJ2-7; D is possibly TRBD1 (6 bases). The CDR3 has 13 residues. V gave up 0 bases and J gave up 6 bases, with 9 bases separating them. Germline V CDR1 and CDR2: SGHTA, FQGNSA. CDR3 DNA sequence: TGTGCCAGCAGCTTAGCCAGGGGTGGCGAGCAGTACTTC. It translates to CASSLARGGEQYF.

This clonotype was observed at least ten times. The chain joins TRBV10-3 to TRBJ1-1, with TRBD1 matching 10 bases. The CDR3 totals 15 residues. The J segment lost 1 base and the V segment lost 6 bases, leaving 5 bases of the junction unmatched. Germline CDR1 ENHRY, CDR2 SYGVKD. CDR3 region: CAIRGQGRKNTEAFF. CDR3 sequence (DNA): TGTGCCATCAGGGGACAGGGGCGGAAGAACACTGAAGCTTTCTTT.